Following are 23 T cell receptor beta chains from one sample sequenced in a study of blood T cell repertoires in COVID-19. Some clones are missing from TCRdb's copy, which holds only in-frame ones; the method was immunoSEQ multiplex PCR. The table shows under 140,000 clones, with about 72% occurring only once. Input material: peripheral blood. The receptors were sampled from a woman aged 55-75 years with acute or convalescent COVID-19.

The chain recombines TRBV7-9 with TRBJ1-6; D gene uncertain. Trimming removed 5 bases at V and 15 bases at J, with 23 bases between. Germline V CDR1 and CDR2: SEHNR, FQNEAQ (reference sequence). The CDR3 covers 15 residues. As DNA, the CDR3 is TGTGCCAGCAGCCCCTCTTTATCAGCCCGGGGTGACCTCCACTTT. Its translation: CASSPSLSARGDLHF.

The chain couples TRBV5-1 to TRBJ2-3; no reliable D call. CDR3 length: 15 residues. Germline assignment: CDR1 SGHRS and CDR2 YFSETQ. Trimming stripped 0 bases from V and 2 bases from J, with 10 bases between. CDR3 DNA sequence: TGCGCCAGCAGCTTGGCGCGGTGGGTCACAGATACGCAGTATTTT. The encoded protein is CASSLARWVTDTQYF.

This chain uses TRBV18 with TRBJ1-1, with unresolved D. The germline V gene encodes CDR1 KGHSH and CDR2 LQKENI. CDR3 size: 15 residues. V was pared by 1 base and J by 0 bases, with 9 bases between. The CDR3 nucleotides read TGTGCCAGCTCACCACTTCGGGTGCTGAACACTGAAGCTTTCTTT. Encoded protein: CASSPLRVLNTEAFF.

This CDR3 is CASRGTGRFPMNTEAFF. CDR3 DNA: TGTGCCAGCAGGGGGACAGGGCGATTTCCCATGAACACTGAAGCTTTCTTT. The chain recombines TRBV2 with TRBJ1-1, with TRBD1 matching over 9 bases. Trimming took 6 bases from V and 0 from J; bases not matched to a gene: 11. CDR1 and CDR2 (germline): SNHLY, FYNNEI. The CDR3 has 17 residues.

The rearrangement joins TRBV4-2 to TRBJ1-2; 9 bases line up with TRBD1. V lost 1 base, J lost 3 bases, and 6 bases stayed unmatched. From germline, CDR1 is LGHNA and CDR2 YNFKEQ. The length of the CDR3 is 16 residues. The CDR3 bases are TGTGCCAGCAGCCAAGGGACAGGGGCTTCTCACTATGGCTACACCTTC. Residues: CASSQGTGASHYGYTF.

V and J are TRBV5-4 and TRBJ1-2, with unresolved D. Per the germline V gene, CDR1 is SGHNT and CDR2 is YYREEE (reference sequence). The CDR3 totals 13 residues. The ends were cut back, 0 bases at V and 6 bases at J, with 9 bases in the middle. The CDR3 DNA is TGTGCCAGCAGCTTGGACCGACAAAATGGCTACACCTTC. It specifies CASSLDRQNGYTF.

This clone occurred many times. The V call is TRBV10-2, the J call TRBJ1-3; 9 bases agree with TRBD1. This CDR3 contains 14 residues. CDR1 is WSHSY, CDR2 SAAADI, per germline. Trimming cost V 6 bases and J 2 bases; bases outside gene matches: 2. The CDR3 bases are TGCGCCAGCAGACGGACAGGGGCTGGAAACACCATATATTTT. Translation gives CASRRTGAGNTIYF.

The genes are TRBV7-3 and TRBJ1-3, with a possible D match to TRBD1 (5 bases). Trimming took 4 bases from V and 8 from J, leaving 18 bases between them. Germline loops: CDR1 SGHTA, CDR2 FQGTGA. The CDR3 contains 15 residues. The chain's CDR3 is CASSSGHAVDHTIYF. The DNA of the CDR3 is TGTGCCAGCAGCTCTGGACACGCCGTCGACCACACCATATATTTT.

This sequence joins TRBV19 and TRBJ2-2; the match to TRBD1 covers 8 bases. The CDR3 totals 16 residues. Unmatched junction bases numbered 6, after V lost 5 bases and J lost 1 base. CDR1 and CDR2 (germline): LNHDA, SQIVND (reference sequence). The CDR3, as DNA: TGTGCCAGTAGTCCCAGGGGGCTGAAGAACACCGGGGAGCTGTTTTTT. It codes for CASSPRGLKNTGELFF.

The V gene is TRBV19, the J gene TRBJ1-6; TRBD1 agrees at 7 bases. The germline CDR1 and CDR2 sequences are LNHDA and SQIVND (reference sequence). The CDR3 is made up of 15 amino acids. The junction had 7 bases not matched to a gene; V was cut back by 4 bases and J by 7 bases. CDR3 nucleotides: TGTGCCAGTAGTACGCAGGGGGTCCGGAATTCACCCCTCCACTTT. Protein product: CASSTQGVRNSPLHF.

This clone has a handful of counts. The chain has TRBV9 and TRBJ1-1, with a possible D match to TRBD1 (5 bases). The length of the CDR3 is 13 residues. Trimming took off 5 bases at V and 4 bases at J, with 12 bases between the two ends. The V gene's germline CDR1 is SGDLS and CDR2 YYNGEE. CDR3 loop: CASSTSRGTEAFF. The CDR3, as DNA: TGTGCCAGCAGTACTTCTAGGGGCACTGAAGCTTTCTTT.

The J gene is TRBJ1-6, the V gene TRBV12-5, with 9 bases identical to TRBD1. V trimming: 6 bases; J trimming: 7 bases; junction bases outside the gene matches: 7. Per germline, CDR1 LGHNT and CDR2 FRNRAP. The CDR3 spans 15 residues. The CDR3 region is CASGYWDRENSPLHF. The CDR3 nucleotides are TGTGCTAGTGGGTACTGGGACAGGGAAAATTCACCCCTCCACTTT.

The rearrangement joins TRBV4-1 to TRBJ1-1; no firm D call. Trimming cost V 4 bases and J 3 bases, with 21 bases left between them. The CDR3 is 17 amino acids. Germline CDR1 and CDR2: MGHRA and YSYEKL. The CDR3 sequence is CASSRQWISRRDTEAFF. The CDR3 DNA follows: TGCGCCAGCAGCCGCCAATGGATATCCCGCCGGGACACTGAAGCTTTCTTT.

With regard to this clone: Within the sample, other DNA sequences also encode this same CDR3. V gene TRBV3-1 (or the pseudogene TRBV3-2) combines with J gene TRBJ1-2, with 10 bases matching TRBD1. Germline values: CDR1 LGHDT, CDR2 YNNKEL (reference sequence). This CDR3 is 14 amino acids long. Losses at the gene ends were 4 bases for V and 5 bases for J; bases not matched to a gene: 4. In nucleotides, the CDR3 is TGTGCCAGCAGCCCGGGACAGGGGCCGTATGGCTACACCTTC. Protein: CASSPGQGPYGYTF.

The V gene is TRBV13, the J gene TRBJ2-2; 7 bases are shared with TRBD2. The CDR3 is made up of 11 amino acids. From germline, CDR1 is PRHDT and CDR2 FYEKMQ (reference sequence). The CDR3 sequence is CGGGHTGELFF. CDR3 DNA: TGTGGCGGGGGTCACACCGGGGAGCTGTTTTTT.

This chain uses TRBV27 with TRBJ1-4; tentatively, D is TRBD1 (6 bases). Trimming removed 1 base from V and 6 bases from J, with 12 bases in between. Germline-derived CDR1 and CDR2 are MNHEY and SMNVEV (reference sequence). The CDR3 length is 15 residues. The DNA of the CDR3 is TGTGCCAGCAGTTTATACACAACAGGGTATGAAAAACTGTTTTTT. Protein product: CASSLYTTGYEKLFF.

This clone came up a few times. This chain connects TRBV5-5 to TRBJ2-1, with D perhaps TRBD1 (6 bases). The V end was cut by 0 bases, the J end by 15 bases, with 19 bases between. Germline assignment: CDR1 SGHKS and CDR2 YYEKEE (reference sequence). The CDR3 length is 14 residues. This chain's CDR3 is CASSLEFVRGLLFF. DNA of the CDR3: TGTGCCAGCAGCTTGGAATTTGTCAGGGGTCTTCTGTTCTTC.

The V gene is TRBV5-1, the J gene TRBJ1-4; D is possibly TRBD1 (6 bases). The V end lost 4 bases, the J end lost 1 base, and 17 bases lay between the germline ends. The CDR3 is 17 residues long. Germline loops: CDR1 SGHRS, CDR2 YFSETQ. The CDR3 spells CASSTMGAPQTNEKLFF. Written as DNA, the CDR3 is TGCGCCAGCAGCACAATGGGGGCCCCCCAAACTAATGAAAAACTGTTTTTT.

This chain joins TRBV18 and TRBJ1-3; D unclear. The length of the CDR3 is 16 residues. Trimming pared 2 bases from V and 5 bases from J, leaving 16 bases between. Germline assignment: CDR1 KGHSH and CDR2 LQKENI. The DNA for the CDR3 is TGTGCCAGCTCACCAGCGGGGAGCCGAGGGCGAAACACCATATATTTT. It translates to CASSPAGSRGRNTIYF.

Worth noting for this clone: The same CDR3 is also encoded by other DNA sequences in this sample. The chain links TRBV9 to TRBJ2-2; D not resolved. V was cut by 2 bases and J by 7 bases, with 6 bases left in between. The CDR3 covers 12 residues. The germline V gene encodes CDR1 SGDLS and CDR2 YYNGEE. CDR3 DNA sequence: TGTGCCAGCAGCGTTTCGGTCGGGGAGCTGTTTTTT. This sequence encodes CASSVSVGELFF. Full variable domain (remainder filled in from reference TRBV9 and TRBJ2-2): DSGVTQTPKHLITATGQRVTLRCSPRSGDLSVYWYQQSLDQGLQFLIQYYNGEERAKGNILERFSAQQFPDLHSELNLSSLELGDSALYFCASSVSVGELFFGEGSRLTVL.

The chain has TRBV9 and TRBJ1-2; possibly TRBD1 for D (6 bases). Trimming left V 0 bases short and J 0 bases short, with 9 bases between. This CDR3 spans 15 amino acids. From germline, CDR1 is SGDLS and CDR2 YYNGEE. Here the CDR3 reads CASSVGGTPNYGYTF. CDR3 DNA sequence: TGTGCCAGCAGCGTAGGTGGGACACCTAACTATGGCTACACCTTC.

As DNA, the CDR3 is TGTGCCAGCACTGACAGGCGTTTAGGCTACACCTTC. Translated: CASTDRRLGYTF. The chain has TRBV7-2 and TRBJ1-2; the D gene is possibly TRBD1 (6 bases). CDR3 size: 12 residues. Trimming cost V 7 bases and J 8 bases, with 14 bases left between them. Germline CDR1 SGHTA, CDR2 FQGNSA.

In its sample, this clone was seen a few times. CDR3 DNA sequence: TGTGCCAGCAGCCCTCCAGACAGGACGTTCGAAGCTTTCTTT. Its translation: CASSPPDRTFEAFF. The rearrangement uses TRBV5-4 and TRBJ1-1, with a weak D call TRBD1 (6 bases). There are 14 residues in the CDR3. With 4 bases removed from V and 8 bases from J, the gap between germline ends came to 18 bases. In germline, CDR1 is SGHNT, CDR2 YYREEE (reference sequence).